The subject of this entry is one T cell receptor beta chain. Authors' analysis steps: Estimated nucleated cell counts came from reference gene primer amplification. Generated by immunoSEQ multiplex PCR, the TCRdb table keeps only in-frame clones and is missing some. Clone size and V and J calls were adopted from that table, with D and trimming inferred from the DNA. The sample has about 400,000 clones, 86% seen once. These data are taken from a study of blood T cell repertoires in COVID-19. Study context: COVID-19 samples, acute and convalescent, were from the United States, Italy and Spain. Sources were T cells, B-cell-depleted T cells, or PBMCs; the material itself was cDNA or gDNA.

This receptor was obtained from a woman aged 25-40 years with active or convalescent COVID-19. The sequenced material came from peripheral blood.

The CDR3 is CASSLAGGTYEQYF. The CDR3 DNA follows: TGTGCCAGCAGTTTAGCGGGGGGAACTTACGAGCAGTACTTC. This rearrangement joins TRBV6-5 to TRBJ2-7; 10 positions agree with TRBD2. The germline V gene encodes CDR1 MNHEY and CDR2 SVGAGI. The CDR3 sequence is 14 residues long. The J segment lost 4 bases and the V segment lost 4 bases, leaving 4 bases of the junction unmatched.